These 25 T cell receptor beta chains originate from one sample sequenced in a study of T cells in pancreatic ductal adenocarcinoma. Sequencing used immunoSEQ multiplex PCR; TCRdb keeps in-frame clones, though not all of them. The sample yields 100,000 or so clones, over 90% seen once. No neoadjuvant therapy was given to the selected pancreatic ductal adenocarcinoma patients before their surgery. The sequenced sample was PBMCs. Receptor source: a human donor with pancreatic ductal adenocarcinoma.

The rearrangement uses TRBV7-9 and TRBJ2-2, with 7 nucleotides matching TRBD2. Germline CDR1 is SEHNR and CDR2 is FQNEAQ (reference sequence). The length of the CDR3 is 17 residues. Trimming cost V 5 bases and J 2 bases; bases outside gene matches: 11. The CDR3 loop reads CASSATWRGKNTGELFF. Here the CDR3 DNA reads TGTGCCAGCAGCGCGACGTGGCGGGGGAAAAACACCGGGGAGCTGTTTTTT.

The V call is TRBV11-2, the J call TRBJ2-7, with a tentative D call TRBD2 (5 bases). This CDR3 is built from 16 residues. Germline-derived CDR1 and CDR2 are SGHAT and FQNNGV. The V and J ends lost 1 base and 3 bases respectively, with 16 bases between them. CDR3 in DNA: TGTGCCAGCAGCTTAGGGGCCTCCCAACGGGACTACGAGCAGTACTTC. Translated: CASSLGASQRDYEQYF.

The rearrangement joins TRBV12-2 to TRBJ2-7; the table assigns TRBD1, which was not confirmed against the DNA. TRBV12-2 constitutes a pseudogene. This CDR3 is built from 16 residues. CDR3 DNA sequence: TGTGCAAGTCGCTCCTTCTACATAGGGGGAGTTAACGAGCAGTACTTC. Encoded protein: CASRSFYIGGVNEQYF.

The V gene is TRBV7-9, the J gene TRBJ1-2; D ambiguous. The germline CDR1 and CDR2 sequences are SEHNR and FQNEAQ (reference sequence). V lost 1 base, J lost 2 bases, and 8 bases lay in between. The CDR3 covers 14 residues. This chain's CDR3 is CASSLGQKNYGYTF. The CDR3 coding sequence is TGTGCCAGCAGCTTAGGGCAGAAAAACTATGGCTACACCTTC.

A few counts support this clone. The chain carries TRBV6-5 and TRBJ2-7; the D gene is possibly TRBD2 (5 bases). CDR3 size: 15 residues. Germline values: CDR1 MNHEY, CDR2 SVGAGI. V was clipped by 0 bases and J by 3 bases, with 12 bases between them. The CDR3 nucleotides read TGTGCCAGCAGTTACTCCTCGGGAAAGGGCTACGAGCAGTACTTC. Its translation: CASSYSSGKGYEQYF.

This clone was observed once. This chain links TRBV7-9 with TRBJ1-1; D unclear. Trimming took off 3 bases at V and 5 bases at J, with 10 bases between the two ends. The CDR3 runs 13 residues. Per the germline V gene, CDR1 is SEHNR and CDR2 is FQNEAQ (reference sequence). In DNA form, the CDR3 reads TGTGCCAGCAGCTTTACGGCCGGGACTGAAGCTTTCTTT. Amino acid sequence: CASSFTAGTEAFF.

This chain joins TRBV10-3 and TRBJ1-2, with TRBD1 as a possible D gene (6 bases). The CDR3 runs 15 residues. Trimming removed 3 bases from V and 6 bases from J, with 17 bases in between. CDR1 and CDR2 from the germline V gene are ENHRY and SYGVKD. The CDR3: CAISDSPTGPHGYTF. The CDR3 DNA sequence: TGTGCCATCAGTGATTCCCCGACAGGCCCCCATGGCTACACCTTC.

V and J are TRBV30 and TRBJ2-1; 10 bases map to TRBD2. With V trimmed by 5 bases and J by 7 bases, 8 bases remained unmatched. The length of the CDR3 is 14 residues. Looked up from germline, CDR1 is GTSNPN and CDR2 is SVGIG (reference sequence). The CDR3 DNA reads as TGTGCCTGGTTGAGCGGGAGGGCCGGGAATGAGCAGTTCTTC. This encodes CAWLSGRAGNEQFF. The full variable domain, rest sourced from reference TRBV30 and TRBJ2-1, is SQTIHQWPATLVQPVGSPLSLECTVEGTSNPNLYWYRQAAGRGLQLLFYSVGIGQISSEVPQNLSASRPQDRQFILSSKKLLLSDSGFYLCAWLSGRAGNEQFFGPGTRLTVL.

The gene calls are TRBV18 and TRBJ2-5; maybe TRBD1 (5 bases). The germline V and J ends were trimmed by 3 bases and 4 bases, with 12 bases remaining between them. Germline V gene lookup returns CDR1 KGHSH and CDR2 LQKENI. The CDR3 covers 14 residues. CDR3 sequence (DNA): TGTGCCAGCTCACCGGCAGGGAAGGCAGAGACCCAGTACTTC. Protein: CASSPAGKAETQYF.

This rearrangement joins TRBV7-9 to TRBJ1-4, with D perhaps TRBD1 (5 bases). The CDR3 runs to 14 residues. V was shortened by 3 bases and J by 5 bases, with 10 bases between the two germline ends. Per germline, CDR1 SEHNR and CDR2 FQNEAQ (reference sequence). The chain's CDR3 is CASSFGAENEKLFF. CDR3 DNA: TGTGCCAGCAGCTTTGGGGCGGAAAATGAAAAACTGTTTTTT.

CDR3 in DNA: TGTGCCAGCAGTTTTCGGACAGGGGGCGGCTACGAGCAGTACTTC. Translation gives CASSFRTGGGYEQYF. The V call is TRBV6-6, the J call TRBJ2-7, with 11 bases matching TRBD1. The CDR3 runs 15 residues. CDR1 is MNHNY, CDR2 SVGAGI, per germline (reference sequence). After removal of 4 bases from V and 3 bases from J, the junction contained 5 bases not matched to a gene.

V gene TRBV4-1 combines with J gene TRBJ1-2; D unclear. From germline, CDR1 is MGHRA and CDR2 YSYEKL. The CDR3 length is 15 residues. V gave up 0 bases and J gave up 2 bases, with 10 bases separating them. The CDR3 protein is CASSQDNGWNYGYTF. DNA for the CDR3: TGCGCCAGCAGCCAAGACAACGGTTGGAACTATGGCTACACCTTC.

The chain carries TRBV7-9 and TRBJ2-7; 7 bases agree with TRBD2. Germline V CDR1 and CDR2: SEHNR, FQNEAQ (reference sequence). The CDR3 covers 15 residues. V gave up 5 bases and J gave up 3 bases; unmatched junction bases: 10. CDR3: CASSLGEGLIYEQYF. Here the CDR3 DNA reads TGTGCCAGCAGCCTGGGGGAGGGGTTGATCTACGAGCAGTACTTC.

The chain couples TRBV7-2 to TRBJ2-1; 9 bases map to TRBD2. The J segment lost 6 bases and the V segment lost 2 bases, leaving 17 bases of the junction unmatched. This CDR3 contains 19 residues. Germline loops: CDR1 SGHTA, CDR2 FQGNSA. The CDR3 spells CASSLLGGLAGLTINEQFF. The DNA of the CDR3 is TGTGCCAGCAGCTTACTAGGGGGCCTAGCGGGGCTTACAATCAATGAGCAGTTCTTC.

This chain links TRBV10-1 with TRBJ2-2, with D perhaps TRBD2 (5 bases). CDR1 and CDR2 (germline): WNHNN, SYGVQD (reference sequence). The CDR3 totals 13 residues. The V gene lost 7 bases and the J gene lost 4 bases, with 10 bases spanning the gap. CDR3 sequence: CASMLAGTGELFF. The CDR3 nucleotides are TGCGCCAGCATGTTGGCGGGCACCGGGGAGCTGTTTTTT.

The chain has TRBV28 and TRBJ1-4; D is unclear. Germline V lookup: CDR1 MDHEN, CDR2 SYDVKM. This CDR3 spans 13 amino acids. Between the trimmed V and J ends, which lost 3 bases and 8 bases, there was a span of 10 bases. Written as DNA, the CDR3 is TGTGCCAGCAGTTTGGGCAGCCTAGAAAAACTGTTTTTT. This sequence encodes CASSLGSLEKLFF.

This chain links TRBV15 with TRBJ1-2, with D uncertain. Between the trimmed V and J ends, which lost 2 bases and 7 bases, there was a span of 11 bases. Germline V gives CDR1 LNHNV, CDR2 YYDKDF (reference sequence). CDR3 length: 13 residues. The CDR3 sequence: CATSRYVAGGYTF. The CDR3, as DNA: TGTGCCACCAGCAGATATGTGGCGGGTGGCTACACCTTC.

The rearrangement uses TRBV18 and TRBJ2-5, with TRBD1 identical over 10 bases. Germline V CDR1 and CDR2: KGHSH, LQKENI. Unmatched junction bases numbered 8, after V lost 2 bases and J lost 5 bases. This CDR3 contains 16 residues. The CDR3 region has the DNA TGTGCCAGCTCACCAACTGGACAGGGGGTCCCGGAGACCCAGTACTTC. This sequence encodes CASSPTGQGVPETQYF.

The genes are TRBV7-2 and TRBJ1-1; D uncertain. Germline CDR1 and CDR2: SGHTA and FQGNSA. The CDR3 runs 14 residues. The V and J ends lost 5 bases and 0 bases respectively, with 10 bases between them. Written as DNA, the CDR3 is TGTGCCAGCAGCCGAGGACTGCTGAACACTGAAGCTTTCTTT. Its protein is CASSRGLLNTEAFF.

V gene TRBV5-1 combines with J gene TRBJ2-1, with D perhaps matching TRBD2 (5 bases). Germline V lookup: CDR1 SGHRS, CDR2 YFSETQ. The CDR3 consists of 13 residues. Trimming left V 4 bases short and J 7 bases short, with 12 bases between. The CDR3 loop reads CASSLGRVNEQFF. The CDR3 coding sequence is TGCGCCAGCAGCCTCGGGCGGGTGAATGAGCAGTTCTTC.

The CDR3 protein is CSAKLVNEQFF. In DNA, the CDR3 is TGCAGTGCAAAACTAGTCAATGAGCAGTTCTTC. This chain connects TRBV20-1 to TRBJ2-1; D is perhaps TRBD2 (5 bases). Looked up from germline, CDR1 is DFQATT and CDR2 is SNEGSKA (reference sequence). V lost 6 bases to trimming and J lost 6 bases, with 9 bases between them. This CDR3 is built from 11 residues.

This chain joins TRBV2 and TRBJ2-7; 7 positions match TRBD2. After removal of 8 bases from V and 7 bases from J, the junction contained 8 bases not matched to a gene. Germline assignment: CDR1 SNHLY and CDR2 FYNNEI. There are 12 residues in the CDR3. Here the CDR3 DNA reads TGTGCCAGCTGCCGGGGGGTGGGGGAGCAGTACTTC. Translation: CASCRGVGEQYF.

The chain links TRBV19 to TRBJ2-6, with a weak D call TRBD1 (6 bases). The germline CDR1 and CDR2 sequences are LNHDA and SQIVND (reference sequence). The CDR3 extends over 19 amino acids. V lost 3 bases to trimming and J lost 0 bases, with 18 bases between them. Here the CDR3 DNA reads TGTGCCAGTAGTATCTTTCTTACAGGGTTGAACTCTGGGGCCAACGTCCTGACTTTC. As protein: CASSIFLTGLNSGANVLTF.

In DNA, the CDR3 is TGTGCCAGCAGTTACCCTGCTCGGGGGGGCTATGGCTACACCTTC. Translation: CASSYPARGGYGYTF. This sequence joins TRBV6-5 and TRBJ1-2, with D possibly being TRBD1 (5 bases). CDR3 length: 15 residues. Germline assignment: CDR1 MNHEY and CDR2 SVGAGI. The germline V and J ends were trimmed by 2 bases and 4 bases, with 14 bases remaining between them.

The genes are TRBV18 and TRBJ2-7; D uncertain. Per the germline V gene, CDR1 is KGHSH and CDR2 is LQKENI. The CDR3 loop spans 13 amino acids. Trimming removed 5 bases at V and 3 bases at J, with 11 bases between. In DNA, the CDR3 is TGTGCCAGCTCATCCCGGGTCGACTACGAGCAGTACTTC. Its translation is CASSSRVDYEQYF.